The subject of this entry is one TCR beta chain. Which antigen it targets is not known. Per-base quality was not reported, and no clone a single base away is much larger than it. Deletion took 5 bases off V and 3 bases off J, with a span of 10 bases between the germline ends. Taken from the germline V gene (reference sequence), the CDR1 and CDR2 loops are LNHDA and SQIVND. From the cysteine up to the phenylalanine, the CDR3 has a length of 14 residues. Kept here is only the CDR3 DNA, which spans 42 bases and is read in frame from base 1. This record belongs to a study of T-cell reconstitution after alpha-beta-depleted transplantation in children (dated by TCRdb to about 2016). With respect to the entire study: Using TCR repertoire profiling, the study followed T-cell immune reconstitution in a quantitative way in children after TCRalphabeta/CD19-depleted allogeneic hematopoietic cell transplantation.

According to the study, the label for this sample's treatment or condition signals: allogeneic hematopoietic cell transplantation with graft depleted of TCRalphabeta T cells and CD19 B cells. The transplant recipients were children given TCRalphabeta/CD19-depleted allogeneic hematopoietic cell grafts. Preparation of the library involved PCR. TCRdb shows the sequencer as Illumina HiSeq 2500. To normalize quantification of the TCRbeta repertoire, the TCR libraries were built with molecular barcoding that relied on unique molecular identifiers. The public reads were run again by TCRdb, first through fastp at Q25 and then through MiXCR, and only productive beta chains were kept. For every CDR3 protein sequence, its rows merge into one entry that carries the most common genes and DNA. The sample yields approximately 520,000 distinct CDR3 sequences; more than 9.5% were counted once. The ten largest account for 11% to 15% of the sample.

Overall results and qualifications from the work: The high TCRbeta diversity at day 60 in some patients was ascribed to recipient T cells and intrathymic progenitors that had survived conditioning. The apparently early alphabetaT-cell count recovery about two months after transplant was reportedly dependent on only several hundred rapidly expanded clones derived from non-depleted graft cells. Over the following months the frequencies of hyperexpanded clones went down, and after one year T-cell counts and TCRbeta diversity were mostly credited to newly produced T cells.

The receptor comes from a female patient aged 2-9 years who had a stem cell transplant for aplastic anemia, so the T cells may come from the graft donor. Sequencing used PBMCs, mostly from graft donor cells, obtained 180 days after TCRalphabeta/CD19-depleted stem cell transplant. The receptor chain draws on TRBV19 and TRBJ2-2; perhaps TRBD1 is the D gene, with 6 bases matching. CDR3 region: CASSQGIYTGELFF. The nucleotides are TGTGCCAGTAGTCAGGGGATATACACCGGGGAGCTGTTTTTT.